This TCR beta chain was obtained from a study of OX40 agonist ivuxolimab in advanced cancers. On the study more broadly: Ivuxolimab, which patients received intravenously every 2 weeks, was dosed at 0.01 to 10 mg/kg. Study results and caveats: At doses 0.1 to 3.0 mg/kg, CD4+ and CD8+ clones expanded. On average, a greater number of expanded clones characterised CD8+ T cells relative to CD4+.

Blood was sampled at baseline, cycle 4 day 1, and cycle 7 day 1. The CDR3 spans 15 residues. Germline loops: CDR1 SGHNT, CDR2 YYREEE (reference sequence). Trimming cost V 4 bases and J 10 bases; bases outside gene matches: 12. Remarks on this clone: The antigen is unknown.

Assay: immunoSEQ multiplex PCR; the TCRdb copy retains only in-frame clones and omits some. The data show around 110,000 clones, roughly nine tenths seen once. The rearrangement links TRBV5-4 to TRBJ2-2, with 8 positions matching TRBD2. This TCR was recovered from an adult with an advanced solid tumor such as melanoma, head and neck, liver or kidney cancer. Material: CD4+ or CD8+ T cells sorted from blood, obtained in a trial of the OX40 agonist ivuxolimab. Here the CDR3 reads CASSTRLASQMELFF. The CDR3, as DNA: TGTGCCAGCAGCACCCGACTAGCGAGCCAGATGGAGCTGTTTTTT.